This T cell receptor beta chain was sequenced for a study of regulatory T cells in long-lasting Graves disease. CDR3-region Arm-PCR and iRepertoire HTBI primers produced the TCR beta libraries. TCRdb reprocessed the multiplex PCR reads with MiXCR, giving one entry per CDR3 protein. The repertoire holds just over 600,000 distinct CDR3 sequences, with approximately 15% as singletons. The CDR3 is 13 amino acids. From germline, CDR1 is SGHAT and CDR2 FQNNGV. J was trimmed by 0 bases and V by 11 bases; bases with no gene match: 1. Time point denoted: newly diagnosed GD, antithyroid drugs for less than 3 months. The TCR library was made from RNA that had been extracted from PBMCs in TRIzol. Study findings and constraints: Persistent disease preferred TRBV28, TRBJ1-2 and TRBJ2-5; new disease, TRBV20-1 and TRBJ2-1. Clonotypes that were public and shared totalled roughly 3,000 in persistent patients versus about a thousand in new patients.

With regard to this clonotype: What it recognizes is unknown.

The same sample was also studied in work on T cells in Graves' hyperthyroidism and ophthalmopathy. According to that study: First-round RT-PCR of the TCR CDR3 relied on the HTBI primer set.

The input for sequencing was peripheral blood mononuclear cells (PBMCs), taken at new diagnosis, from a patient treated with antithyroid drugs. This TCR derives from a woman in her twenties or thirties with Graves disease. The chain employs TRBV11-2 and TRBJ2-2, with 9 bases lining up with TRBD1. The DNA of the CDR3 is TGTGCCGGACAGGGGACGAACACCGGGGAGCTGTTTTTT. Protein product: CAGQGTNTGELFF.